This TCR beta chain was retrieved from a study of blood T cells in healthy people across ages. PCR was performed a second time for about 7 to 12 cycles using a sample-barcoded 5' primer and a J-beta primer mix. MiXCR, applied by TCRdb to the 5' RACE reads, yields one record per CDR3 protein. Among approximately 360,000 distinct CDR3 sequences listed, about 52% were seen once. There are 19 residues in the CDR3. Germline trimming cut 3 bases from V and 0 bases from J; bases unmatched to any gene: 13. From germline, CDR1 is LGHNA and CDR2 YNFKEQ. J is TRBJ2-5 and V is TRBV4-2; 10 bases map to TRBD2. This TCR was recovered from a man in his sixties in good health. The sequenced sample consisted of blood. DNA of the CDR3: TGTGCCAGCAGCCAGGTTGCGGCTAGCGGGGGCCCATACCAAGAGACCCAGTACTTC. Its protein is CASSQVAASGGPYQETQYF.